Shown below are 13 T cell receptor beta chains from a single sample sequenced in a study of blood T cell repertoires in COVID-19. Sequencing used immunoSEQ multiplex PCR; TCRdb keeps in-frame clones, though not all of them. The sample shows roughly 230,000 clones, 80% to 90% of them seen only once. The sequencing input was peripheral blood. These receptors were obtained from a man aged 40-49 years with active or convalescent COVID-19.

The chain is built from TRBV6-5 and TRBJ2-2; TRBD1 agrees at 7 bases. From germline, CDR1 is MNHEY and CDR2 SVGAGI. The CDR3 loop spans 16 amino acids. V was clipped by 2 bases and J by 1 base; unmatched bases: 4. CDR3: CASSYHRGLNTGELFF. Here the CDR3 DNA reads TGTGCCAGCAGTTACCACAGGGGCTTGAACACCGGGGAGCTGTTTTTT.

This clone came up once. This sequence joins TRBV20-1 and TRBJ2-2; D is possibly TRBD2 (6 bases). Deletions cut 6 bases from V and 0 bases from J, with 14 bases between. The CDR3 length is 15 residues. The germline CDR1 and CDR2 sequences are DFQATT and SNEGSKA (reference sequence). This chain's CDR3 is CSASSGGTNTGELFF. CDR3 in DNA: TGCAGTGCCAGTAGCGGAGGAACGAACACCGGGGAGCTGTTTTTT.

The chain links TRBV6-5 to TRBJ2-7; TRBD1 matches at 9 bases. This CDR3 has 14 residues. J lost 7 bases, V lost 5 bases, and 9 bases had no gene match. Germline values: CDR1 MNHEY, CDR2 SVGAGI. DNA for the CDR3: TGTGCCAGCAGTCTGACAGGGGGTGATGGAGAGCAGTACTTC. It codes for CASSLTGGDGEQYF.

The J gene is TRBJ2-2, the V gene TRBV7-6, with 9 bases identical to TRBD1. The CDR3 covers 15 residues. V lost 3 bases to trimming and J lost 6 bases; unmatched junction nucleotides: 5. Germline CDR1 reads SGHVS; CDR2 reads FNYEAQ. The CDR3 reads CASSLGQGHPGELFF. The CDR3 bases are TGTGCCAGCAGCTTGGGACAGGGTCATCCCGGGGAGCTGTTTTTT.

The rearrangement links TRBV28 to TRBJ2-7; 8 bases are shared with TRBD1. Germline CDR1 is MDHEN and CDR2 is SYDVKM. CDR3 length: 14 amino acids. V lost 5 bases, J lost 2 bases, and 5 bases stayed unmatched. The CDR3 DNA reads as TGTGCCAGCAGTCCTGGACAGGGCCCCTACGAGCAGTACTTC. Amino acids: CASSPGQGPYEQYF.

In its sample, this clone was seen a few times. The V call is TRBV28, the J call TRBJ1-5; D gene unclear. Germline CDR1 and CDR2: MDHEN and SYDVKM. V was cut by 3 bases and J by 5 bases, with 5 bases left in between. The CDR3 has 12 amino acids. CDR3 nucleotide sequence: TGTGCCAGCAGTTTGAGGGATCAGCCCCAGCATTTT. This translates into CASSLRDQPQHF.

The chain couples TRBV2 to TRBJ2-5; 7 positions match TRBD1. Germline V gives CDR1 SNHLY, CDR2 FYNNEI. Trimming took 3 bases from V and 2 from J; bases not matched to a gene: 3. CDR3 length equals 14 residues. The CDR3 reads CASSDRGWQETQYF. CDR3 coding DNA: TGTGCCAGCAGTGACAGGGGGTGGCAAGAGACCCAGTACTTC. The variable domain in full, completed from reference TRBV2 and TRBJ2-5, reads EPEVTQTPSHQVTQMGQEVILRCVPISNHLYFYWYRQILGQKVEFLVSFYNNEISEKSEIFDDQFSVERPDGSNFTLKIRSTKLEDSAMYFCASSDRGWQETQYFGPGTRLLVL.

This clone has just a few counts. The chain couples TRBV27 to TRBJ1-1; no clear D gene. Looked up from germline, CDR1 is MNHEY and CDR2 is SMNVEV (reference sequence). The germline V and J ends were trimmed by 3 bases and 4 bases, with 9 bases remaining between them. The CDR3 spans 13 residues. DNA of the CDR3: TGTGCCAGCAGTTTGCAGCGGAGCACTGAAGCTTTCTTT. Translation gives CASSLQRSTEAFF.

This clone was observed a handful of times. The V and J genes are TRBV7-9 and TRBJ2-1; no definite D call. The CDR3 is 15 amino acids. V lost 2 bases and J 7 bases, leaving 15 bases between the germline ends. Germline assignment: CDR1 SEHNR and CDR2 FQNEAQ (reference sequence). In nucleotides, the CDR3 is TGTGCCAGCAGCTTATCGGCTAGTGGGTCGAATGAGCAGTTCTTC. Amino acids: CASSLSASGSNEQFF.

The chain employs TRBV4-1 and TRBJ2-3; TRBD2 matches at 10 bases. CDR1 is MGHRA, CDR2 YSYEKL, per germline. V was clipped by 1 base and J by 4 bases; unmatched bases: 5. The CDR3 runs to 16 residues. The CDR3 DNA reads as TGCGCCAGCAGCCAAGTAAGCGGGAGGGCATCAGATACGCAGTATTTT. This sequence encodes CASSQVSGRASDTQYF.

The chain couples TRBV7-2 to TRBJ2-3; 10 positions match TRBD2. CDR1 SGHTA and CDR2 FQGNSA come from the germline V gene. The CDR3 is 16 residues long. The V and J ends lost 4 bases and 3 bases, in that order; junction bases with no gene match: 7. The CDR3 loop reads CASSSLSGGLTDTQYF. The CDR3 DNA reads TGTGCCAGCAGCTCCCTTAGCGGGGGGCTTACAGATACGCAGTATTTT.

The CDR3 DNA reads TGTGCCAGCAGCTCCGGGACAGGGGCTTTTGAAAAACTGTTTTTT. This encodes CASSSGTGAFEKLFF. V usage is TRBV14 and J usage is TRBJ1-4; TRBD1 aligns across 10 bases. The CDR3 totals 15 residues. Germline CDR1 reads SGHDN; CDR2 reads FVKESK. The V segment lost 5 bases and the J segment 7 bases; nucleotides outside the gene matches: 7.

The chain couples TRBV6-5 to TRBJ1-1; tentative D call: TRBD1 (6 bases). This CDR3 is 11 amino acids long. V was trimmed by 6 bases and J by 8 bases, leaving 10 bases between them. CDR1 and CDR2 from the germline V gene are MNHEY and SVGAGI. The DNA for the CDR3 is TGTGCCAGCAGCAGTGACAGGGAAGCTTTCTTT. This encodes CASSSDREAFF.